The clone carrying this T cell receptor beta chain has only a few counts. Its antigen is still unknown. This record comes from a study of cytomegalovirus exposure and HLA in healthy donors. The CDR3 contains 14 residues. Germline CDR1 is LNHDA and CDR2 is SQIVND (reference sequence). V was shortened by 5 bases and J by 0 bases, with 5 bases between the two germline ends. Repertoires were generated with immunoSEQ multiplex PCR, while TCRdb's copy carries only in-frame clones and drops some. This table holds roughly 300,000 clones, 70% to 90% found once. Study-wide findings and caveats: Cytomegalovirus association was listed for roughly 160 TCR beta chains. Rarity held for most TCR sequences, but there were some public TCRs that occurred in many donors. Cytomegalovirus status was reportedly diagnosed by the classifier with high sensitivity and specificity. In vitro experiments confirmed that three CMV-associated chains were specific for CMV antigens.

The J gene is TRBJ2-6, the V gene TRBV19; no clear D gene. The clonotype comes from a woman aged 18-30 years in good health and CMV-seronegative. The material sequenced was PBMCs. CDR3 DNA sequence: TGTGCCAGTAGTCCAGACTCTGGGGCCAACGTCCTGACTTTC. Translated, it gives CASSPDSGANVLTF.